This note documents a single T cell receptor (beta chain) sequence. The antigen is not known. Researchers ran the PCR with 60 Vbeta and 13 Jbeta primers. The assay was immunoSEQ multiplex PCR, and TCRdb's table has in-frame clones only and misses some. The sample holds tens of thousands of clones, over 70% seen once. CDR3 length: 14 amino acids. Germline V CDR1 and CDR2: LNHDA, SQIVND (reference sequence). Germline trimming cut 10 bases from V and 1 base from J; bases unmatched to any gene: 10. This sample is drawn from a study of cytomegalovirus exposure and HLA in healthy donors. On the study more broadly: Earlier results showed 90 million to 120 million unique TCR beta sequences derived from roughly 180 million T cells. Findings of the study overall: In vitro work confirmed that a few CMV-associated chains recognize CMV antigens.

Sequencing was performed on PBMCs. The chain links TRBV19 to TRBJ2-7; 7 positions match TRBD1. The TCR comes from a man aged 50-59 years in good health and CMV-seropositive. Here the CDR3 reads CATMTSGQSYEQYF. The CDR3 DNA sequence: TGTGCCACAATGACCTCGGGACAGTCCTACGAGCAGTACTTC.